This T cell receptor (beta chain) was identified in a study of T cell changes during pregnancy in multiple sclerosis. Trimming stripped 5 bases from V and 0 bases from J, with 14 bases between. The CDR3 is made up of 16 amino acids. The germline V gene has CDR1 GTSNPN and CDR2 SVGIG (reference sequence). The data were produced by immunoSEQ multiplex PCR, yet TCRdb's version contains in-frame clones alone and is incomplete. Among some 49,000 clones listed, about 90% were seen once. The chain joins TRBV30 to TRBJ2-6, with D possibly TRBD1 on 5 matching bases. The TCR was taken from a female donor in good health, enrolled as a control in a pregnancy study. Material: peripheral blood, obtained after pregnancy. The CDR3 here is CAWGEAGISGANVLTF. The CDR3 DNA is TGTGCCTGGGGCGAGGCAGGGATCTCTGGGGCCAACGTCCTGACTTTC.